The 14 T cell receptor beta chains given below trace back to one sample, sequenced in a study of blood T cell repertoires in COVID-19. Assay: immunoSEQ multiplex PCR; the TCRdb copy retains only in-frame clones and omits some. The top ten clones hold 8.6% of a sample with roughly 190,000 clones, more than 75% of them seen once. Sequencing used peripheral blood. The receptors stem from a woman in her fifties or sixties with active or convalescent COVID-19.

This clone was recorded at least ten times. The chain employs TRBV20-1 and TRBJ2-1, with 10 bases lining up with TRBD2. The CDR3 has 18 amino acids. V trimming: 3 bases; J trimming: 7 bases; junction bases outside the gene matches: 18. Germline V gene lookup returns CDR1 DFQATT and CDR2 SNEGSKA (reference sequence). DNA of the CDR3: TGCAGTGCTAGTCGGCTAGCGGGAGTTATAGGGCGTCGGAATGAGCAGTTCTTC. It specifies CSASRLAGVIGRRNEQFF.

The CDR3 region is CASSWAHQDTQYF. As DNA, the CDR3 is TGTGCCAGCAGCTGGGCCCACCAGGATACGCAGTATTTT. The chain combines TRBV7-2 with TRBJ2-3; unclear D gene. The ends were cut back, 4 bases at V and 6 bases at J, with 11 bases in the middle. The germline gives CDR1 SGHTA, CDR2 FQGNSA. This CDR3 comprises 13 residues.

V gene TRBV11-2 combines with J gene TRBJ2-6; D unresolved. Looked up from germline, CDR1 is SGHAT and CDR2 is FQNNGV. The V end was cut by 3 bases, the J end by 4 bases, with 10 bases between. This CDR3 comprises 15 residues. CDR3 residues: CASSFRSGGANVLTF. The CDR3 DNA is TGTGCCAGCAGCTTCAGGTCAGGAGGGGCCAACGTCCTGACTTTC.

CDR3 bases: TGCGCCAGCAGCTTACCGACAGCCCCCAGGGCCCAGTACTTC. Translated: CASSLPTAPRAQYF. The rearrangement links TRBV5-1 to TRBJ2-5; D is possibly TRBD1 (5 bases). The V and J ends lost 2 bases and 9 bases respectively, with 17 bases between them. Germline CDR1 and CDR2: SGHRS and YFSETQ. This CDR3 has 14 amino acids.

The rearrangement uses TRBV11-3 and TRBJ1-1; 7 bases match TRBD1. The CDR3 spans 13 residues. The V segment lost 6 bases and the J segment 4 bases; nucleotides outside the gene matches: 5. Germline CDR1 and CDR2: SGHNT and YENEEA. CDR3 bases: TGTGCCAGCAGTTCACACAGGGGCACTGAAGCTTTCTTT. It codes for CASSSHRGTEAFF.

This chain uses TRBV15 with TRBJ1-2, with D possibly being TRBD1 (5 bases). Germline V lookup: CDR1 LNHNV, CDR2 YYDKDF (reference sequence). V was trimmed by 1 base and J by 4 bases, leaving 13 bases between them. This CDR3 spans 15 amino acids. CDR3 sequence: CATSRGQRDLYGYTF. CDR3 DNA sequence: TGTGCCACCAGCAGAGGACAGCGGGATCTCTATGGCTACACCTTC.

The chain employs TRBV18 and TRBJ2-2; TRBD1 is a possible D gene (5 bases). The ends were cut back, 1 base at V and 3 bases at J, with 9 bases in the middle. CDR1 is KGHSH, CDR2 LQKENI, per germline. This CDR3 region has 15 residues. CDR3 region: CASSPLLQDTGELFF. The CDR3 DNA sequence: TGTGCCAGCTCACCACTCTTACAGGACACCGGGGAGCTGTTTTTT.

The chain carries TRBV7-9 and TRBJ2-5, with D tentatively TRBD1 (5 bases). Germline loops: CDR1 SEHNR, CDR2 FQNEAQ (reference sequence). This CDR3 is 15 amino acids long. V was shortened by 1 base and J by 7 bases, with 16 bases between the two germline ends. DNA of the CDR3: TGTGCCAGCAGCTTAGGGGCAGGACACAGGCGGACCCAGTACTTC. Protein: CASSLGAGHRRTQYF.

The chain links TRBV19 to TRBJ1-1; maybe TRBD1 (6 bases). V lost 4 bases and J 1 base, leaving 13 bases between the germline ends. The CDR3 extends over 15 amino acids. CDR1 and CDR2 from the germline V gene are LNHDA and SQIVND (reference sequence). DNA of the CDR3: TGTGCCAGTAGTAGGAGGCAGGGGAGGAACACTGAAGCTTTCTTT. Its translation is CASSRRQGRNTEAFF.

This chain connects TRBV19 to TRBJ1-1, with D perhaps TRBD1 (6 bases). This CDR3 is 15 amino acids long. CDR1 and CDR2 (germline): LNHDA, SQIVND (reference sequence). V was trimmed by 6 bases and J by 6 bases, leaving 20 bases between them. CDR3: CASSLRGPRGAEAFF. For the CDR3, the DNA is TGTGCCAGTAGCCTACGGGGGCCCCGGGGGGCTGAAGCTTTCTTT.

The rearrangement links TRBV29-1 to TRBJ1-1, with D possibly TRBD1 on 6 matching bases. Germline CDR1 is SQVTM and CDR2 is ANQGSEA. The CDR3 sequence is 14 residues long. V was clipped by 6 bases and J by 0 bases, with 14 bases between them. In DNA, the CDR3 is TGCAGCGTCTCTATGCAGGGGTTGAACACTGAAGCTTTCTTT. It codes for CSVSMQGLNTEAFF.

The gene calls are TRBV19 and TRBJ2-5; 10 bases align to TRBD1. The CDR3 extends over 16 amino acids. The V gene end was trimmed by 4 bases and the J gene end by 4 bases; junction bases not matched to a gene: 9. The germline gives CDR1 LNHDA, CDR2 SQIVND (reference sequence). CDR3 DNA sequence: TGTGCCAGTAGTAACCCTCGACAGGGGGCTCGAGAGACCCAGTACTTC. This gives the protein CASSNPRQGARETQYF. The full variable domain, completed using reference TRBV19 and TRBJ2-5, is DGGITQSPKYLFRKEGQNVTLSCEQNLNHDAMYWYRQDPGQGLRLIYYSQIVNDFQKGDIAEGYSVSREKKESFPLTVTSAQKNPTAFYLCASSNPRQGARETQYFGPGTRLLVL.

The chain combines TRBV5-5 with TRBJ2-7, with D possibly TRBD1 on 6 matching bases. V was trimmed by 3 bases and J by 3 bases, leaving 10 bases between them. Per germline, CDR1 SGHKS and CDR2 YYEKEE (reference sequence). This CDR3 is built from 13 residues. CDR3 loop: CASSYTGIYEQYF. CDR3 sequence (DNA): TGTGCCAGCAGCTATACAGGGATCTACGAGCAGTACTTC.

The chain joins TRBV5-6 to TRBJ2-4; 7 positions match TRBD2. This CDR3 is 13 amino acids long. Trimming took 2 bases from V and 7 from J; bases not matched to a gene: 3. Germline CDR1 SGHDT, CDR2 YYEEEE. The CDR3 loop is CASSFGGYNIQYF. The CDR3 DNA follows: TGTGCCAGCAGCTTCGGGGGGTACAACATTCAGTACTTC.